This T cell receptor (beta chain) was obtained from a study of CD8 T cells in Susac syndrome. CD8+ and CD4+ T cells taken from blood had their TCR beta sequenced. The Susac syndrome patients fit the recently defined diagnostic criteria for definite or probable disease. From germline, CDR1 is SGDLS and CDR2 YYNGEE. Trimming at V came to 5 bases and at J to 6 bases, leaving 8 bases not matched to a gene. This CDR3 is 15 amino acids long. Notes on the study in general: Individuals included in the TCR sequencing and HLA analysis were acknowledged by the study to be relatively few in number.

On this clonotype: Its matching antigen is unknown.

RNA amounts of about 0.45 to 1 ug underwent reverse transcription with random hexamers. The amplification used immunoSEQ multiplex PCR on TCR beta CDR3; it spanned 54 Vbeta and 13 Jbeta. MiXCR, run by TCRdb on the immunoSEQ multiplex PCR reads, gives a single entry per CDR3 protein. The sample lists around 140,000 distinct CDR3 sequences, approximately 95% occurring once. The TCR originated in a human donor with Susac syndrome. This rearrangement joins TRBV9 to TRBJ2-1; 10 positions agree with TRBD2. Material: CD4+ T cells from PBMCs. CDR3 sequence reads: CASSALAGKFNEQFF. CDR3 nucleotides: TGTGCCAGCAGTGCACTAGCGGGAAAGTTCAATGAGCAGTTCTTC.